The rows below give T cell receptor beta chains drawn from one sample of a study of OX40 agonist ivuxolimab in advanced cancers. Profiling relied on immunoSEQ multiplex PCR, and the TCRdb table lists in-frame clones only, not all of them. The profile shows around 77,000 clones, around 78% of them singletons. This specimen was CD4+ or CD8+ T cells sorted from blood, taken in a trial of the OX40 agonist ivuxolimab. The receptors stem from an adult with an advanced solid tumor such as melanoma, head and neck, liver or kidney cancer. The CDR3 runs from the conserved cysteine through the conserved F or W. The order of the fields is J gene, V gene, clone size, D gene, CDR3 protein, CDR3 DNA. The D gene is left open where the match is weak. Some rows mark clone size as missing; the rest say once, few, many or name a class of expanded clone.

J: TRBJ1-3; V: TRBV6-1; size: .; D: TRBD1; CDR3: CASSEGTGDENTIYF; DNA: TGTGCCAGCAGTGAAGGGACAGGGGACGAAAACACCATATATTTT
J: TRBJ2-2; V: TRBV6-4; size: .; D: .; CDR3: CASSDSGRKVPGELFF; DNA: TGTGCCAGCAGTGACTCGGGGAGGAAGGTGCCCGGGGAGCTGTTTTTT
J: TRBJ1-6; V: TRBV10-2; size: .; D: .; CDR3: CASSPGQNSPLHF; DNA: TGCGCCAGCAGCCCCGGACAGAATTCACCCCTCCACTTT
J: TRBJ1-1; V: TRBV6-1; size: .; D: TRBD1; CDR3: CASSDYGTGVTEAFF; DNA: TGTGCCAGCAGTGACTATGGGACAGGGGTCACTGAAGCTTTCTTT
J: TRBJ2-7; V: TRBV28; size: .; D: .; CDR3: CASSLHRVPYEQYF; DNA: TGTGCCAGCAGTTTACACAGGGTCCCCTACGAGCAGTACTTC
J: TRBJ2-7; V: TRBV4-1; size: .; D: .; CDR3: CASSGGADSYEQYF; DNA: TGCGCCAGCAGCGGCGGGGCTGACTCCTACGAGCAGTACTTC
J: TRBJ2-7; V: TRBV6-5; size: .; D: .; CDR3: CASLGTPSSYEQYF; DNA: TGTGCCAGCCTCGGGACACCAAGCTCCTACGAGCAGTACTTC
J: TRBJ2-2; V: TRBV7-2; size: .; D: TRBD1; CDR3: CASSWDRGGTGELFF; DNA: TGTGCCAGCAGCTGGGACAGGGGAGGAACCGGGGAGCTGTTTTTT
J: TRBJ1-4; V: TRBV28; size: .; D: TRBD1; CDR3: CASSTFGTGLPWGEKLFF; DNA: TGTGCCAGCAGTACTTTCGGGACAGGGTTGCCGTGGGGTGAAAAACTGTTTTTT
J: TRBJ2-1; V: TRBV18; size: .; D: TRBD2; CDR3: CASSQSGSAYNEQFF; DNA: TGTGCCAGCTCACAGAGCGGGAGCGCCTACAATGAGCAGTTCTTC
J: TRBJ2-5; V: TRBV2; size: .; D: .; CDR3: CASRTGPGGTQYF; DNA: TGTGCCAGCAGGACAGGACCCGGAGGGACCCAGTACTTC
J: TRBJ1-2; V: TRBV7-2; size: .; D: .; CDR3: CASSFRGVTNYGYTF; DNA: TGTGCCAGCAGCTTCCGGGGGGTTACTAACTATGGCTACACCTTC
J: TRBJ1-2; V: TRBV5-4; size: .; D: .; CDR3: CASSFGGASNYGYTF; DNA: TGTGCCAGCAGCTTTGGGGGGGCGAGTAACTATGGCTACACCTTC
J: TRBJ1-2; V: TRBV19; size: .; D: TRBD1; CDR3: CASSPPGQSVLNYGYTF; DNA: TGTGCCAGTAGTCCTCCGGGACAGTCAGTTCTTAACTATGGCTACACCTTC
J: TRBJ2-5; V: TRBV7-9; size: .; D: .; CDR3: CASSFKNF; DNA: TGTGCCAGCAGCTTCAAGAACTTC
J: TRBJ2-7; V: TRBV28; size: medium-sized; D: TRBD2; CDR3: CASSPGLAGYEQYF; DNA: TGTGCCAGCAGCCCTGGACTAGCGGGATACGAGCAGTACTTC
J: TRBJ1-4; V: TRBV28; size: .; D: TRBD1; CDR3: CASGDRDSRMLRVATNEKLFF; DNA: TGTGCCAGCGGCGACCGGGACAGTCGCATGTTAAGGGTCGCAACTAATGAAAAACTGTTTTTT
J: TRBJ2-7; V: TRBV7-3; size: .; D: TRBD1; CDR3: CASSQQDRGVDEQYF; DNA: TGTGCCAGCAGCCAACAGGACAGGGGTGTCGACGAGCAGTACTTC
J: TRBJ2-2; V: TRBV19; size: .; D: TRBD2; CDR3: CASSGLAGTGELFF; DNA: TGTGCCAGTAGCGGACTAGCGGGAACCGGGGAGCTGTTTTTT
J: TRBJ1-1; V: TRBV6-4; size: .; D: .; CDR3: CASSDEMNTEAFF; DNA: TGTGCCAGCAGTGACGAGATGAACACTGAAGCTTTCTTT
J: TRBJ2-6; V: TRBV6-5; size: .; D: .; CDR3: CASRVSGANVLTF; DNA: TGTGCCAGCAGGGTTTCTGGGGCCAACGTCCTGACTTTC
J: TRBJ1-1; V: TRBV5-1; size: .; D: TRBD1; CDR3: CASSSDRGLVTEAFF; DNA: TGCGCCAGCAGCTCAGACAGGGGGCTTGTCACTGAAGCTTTCTTT
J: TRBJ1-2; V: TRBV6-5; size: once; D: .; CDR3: CASREAGYTF; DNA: TGTGCCAGCAGGGAGGCTGGCTACACCTTC
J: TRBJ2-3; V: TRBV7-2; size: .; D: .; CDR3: CASSRPGWDTDTQYF; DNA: TGTGCCAGCAGCCGCCCGGGATGGGACACAGATACGCAGTATTTT
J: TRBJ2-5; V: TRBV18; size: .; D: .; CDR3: CASSVTSQETQYF; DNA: TGTGCCAGCTCAGTAACTAGCCAAGAGACCCAGTACTTC
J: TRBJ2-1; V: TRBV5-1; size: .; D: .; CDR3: CASTETGAAYNEQFF; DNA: TGCGCCAGCACCGAAACTGGAGCGGCTTACAATGAGCAGTTCTTC
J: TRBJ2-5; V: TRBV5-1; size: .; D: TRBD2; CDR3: CASSSSTSVETQYF; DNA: TGCGCCAGCAGCTCAAGTACTAGCGTGGAGACCCAGTACTTC
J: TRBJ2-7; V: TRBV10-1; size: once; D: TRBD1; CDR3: CASSDTGDVYEQYF; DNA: TGCGCCAGCAGTGATACAGGGGACGTCTACGAGCAGTACTTC
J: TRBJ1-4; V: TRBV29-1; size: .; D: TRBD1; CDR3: CSVTRQGIEKLFF; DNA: TGCAGCGTTACAAGACAGGGGATTGAAAAACTGTTTTTT
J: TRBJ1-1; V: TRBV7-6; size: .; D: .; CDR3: CASSLSTGWNTEAFF; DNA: TGTGCCAGCAGCCTCTCGACAGGTTGGAACACTGAAGCTTTCTTT
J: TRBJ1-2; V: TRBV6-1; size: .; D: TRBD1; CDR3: CASSGGGYRGGYTF; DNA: TGTGCCAGCAGTGGGGGAGGGTACAGGGGCGGCTACACCTTC
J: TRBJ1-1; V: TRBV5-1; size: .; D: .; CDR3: CASSLVWGGTTEAFF; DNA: TGCGCCAGCAGCTTGGTGTGGGGAGGGACCACTGAAGCTTTCTTT
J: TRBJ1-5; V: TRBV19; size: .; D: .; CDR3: CASSTSGRSGSSNQPQHF; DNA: TGTGCCAGTAGTACTTCAGGGAGGAGCGGTTCGAGCAATCAGCCCCAGCATTTT
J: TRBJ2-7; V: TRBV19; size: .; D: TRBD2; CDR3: CASSIGGESSYEQYF; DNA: TGTGCCAGTAGCATCGGGGGGGAGTCGTCCTACGAGCAGTACTTC
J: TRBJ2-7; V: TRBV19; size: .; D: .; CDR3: CASSIRLAYEQYF; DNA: TGTGCCAGTAGTATCCGGTTAGCCTACGAGCAGTACTTC
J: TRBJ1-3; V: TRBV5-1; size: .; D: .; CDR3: CASSLQAGPSGNTIYF; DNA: TGCGCCAGCAGCTTGCAGGCCGGACCCTCTGGAAACACCATATATTTT
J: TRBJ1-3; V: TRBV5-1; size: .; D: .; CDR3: CASSSGPQSSSGNTIYF; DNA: TGCGCCAGCAGCTCGGGACCGCAATCGAGCTCTGGAAACACCATATATTTT
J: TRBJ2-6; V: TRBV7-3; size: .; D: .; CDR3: CASTSILAGANVLTF; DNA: TGTGCCAGCACCTCCATTTTGGCTGGGGCCAACGTCCTGACTTTC
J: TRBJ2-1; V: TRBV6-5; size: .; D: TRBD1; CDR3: CASRFDRGHRNEQFF; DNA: TGTGCCAGCAGGTTCGACAGGGGGCATCGGAATGAGCAGTTCTTC
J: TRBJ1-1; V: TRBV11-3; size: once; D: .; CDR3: CASSLGPGTEAFF; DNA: TGTGCCAGCAGCTTGGGCCCAGGGACTGAAGCTTTCTTT
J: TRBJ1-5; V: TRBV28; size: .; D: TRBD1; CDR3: CASQQDRGPQPQHF; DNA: TGTGCCAGCCAACAGGACAGGGGGCCTCAGCCCCAGCATTTT
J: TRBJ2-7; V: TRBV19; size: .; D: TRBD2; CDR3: CASSGGGTSGSRVYEQYF; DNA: TGTGCCAGTAGTGGAGGTGGGACTAGCGGGAGTAGGGTCTACGAGCAGTACTTC
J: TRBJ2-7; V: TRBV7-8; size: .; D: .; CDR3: CASSFGSGSDEQYF; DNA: TGTGCCAGCAGCTTCGGATCGGGGAGCGACGAGCAGTACTTC
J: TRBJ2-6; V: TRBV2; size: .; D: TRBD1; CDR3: CAGDRGSGANVLTF; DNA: TGTGCCGGCGACAGGGGGTCTGGGGCCAACGTCCTGACTTTC
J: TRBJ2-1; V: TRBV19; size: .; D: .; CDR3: CASSTLDSFNEQFF; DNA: TGTGCCAGTAGCACCCTAGACAGTTTCAATGAGCAGTTCTTC
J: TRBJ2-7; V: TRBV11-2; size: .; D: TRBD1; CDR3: CASSSGQRREQYF; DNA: TGTGCCAGCAGCTCGGGACAGCGGCGGGAGCAGTACTTC
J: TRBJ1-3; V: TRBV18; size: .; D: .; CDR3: CASSPGSGNTIYF; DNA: TGTGCCAGCTCACCAGGGTCTGGAAACACCATATATTTT
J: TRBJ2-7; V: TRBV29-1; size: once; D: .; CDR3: CSVSIGRRKVLWRFSYEQYF; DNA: TGCAGCGTTTCTATTGGAAGAAGAAAAGTACTATGGCGGTTCTCCTACGAGCAGTACTTC
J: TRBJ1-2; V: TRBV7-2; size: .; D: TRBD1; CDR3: CASSQYTGAESYTF; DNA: TGTGCCAGCAGTCAATATACAGGGGCGGAGAGCTACACCTTC
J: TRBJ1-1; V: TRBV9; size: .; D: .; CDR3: CASSPSGGPYTEAFF; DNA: TGTGCCAGCAGCCCCTCGGGGGGGCCCTACACTGAAGCTTTCTTT
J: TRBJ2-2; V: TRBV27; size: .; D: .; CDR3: CASSLDTAEGGELFF; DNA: TGTGCCAGCAGCCTTGATACTGCCGAGGGCGGGGAGCTGTTTTTT
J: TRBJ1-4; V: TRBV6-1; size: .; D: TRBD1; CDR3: CASSEMRGRGEKLFF; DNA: TGTGCCAGCAGTGAAATGAGGGGGCGCGGGGAAAAACTGTTTTTT
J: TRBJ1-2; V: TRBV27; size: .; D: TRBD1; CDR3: CASRSTGGNYGYTF; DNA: TGTGCCAGCAGGTCGACAGGGGGGAACTATGGCTACACCTTC
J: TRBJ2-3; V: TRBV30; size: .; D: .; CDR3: CAWQGQADTQYF; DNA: TGTGCCTGGCAGGGTCAGGCAGATACGCAGTATTTT
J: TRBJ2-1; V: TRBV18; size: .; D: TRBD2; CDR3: CASSPPGTSTANEQFF; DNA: TGTGCCAGCTCACCACCTGGGACTAGCACCGCCAATGAGCAGTTCTTC
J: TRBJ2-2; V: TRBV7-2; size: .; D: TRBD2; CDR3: CASSLGLTTGELFF; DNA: TGTGCCAGCAGCCTGGGACTAACCACCGGGGAGCTGTTTTTT
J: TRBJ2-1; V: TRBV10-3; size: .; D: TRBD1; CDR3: CATGQGYNEQFF; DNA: TGTGCCACAGGACAGGGCTACAATGAGCAGTTCTTC
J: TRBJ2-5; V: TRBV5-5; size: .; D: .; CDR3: CASSFGRAQETQYF; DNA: TGTGCCAGCAGCTTTGGCAGGGCCCAAGAGACCCAGTACTTC